This TCR beta chain was captured by sequencing in a study of T-cell memory formation after mild COVID-19. As to this clonotype: Its antigen is not known.

Sample barcodes and UMIs were carried by the TCR alpha and TCR beta cDNA libraries that 5'RACE generated with constant-segment primers. Via MiXCR, TCRdb re-called the 5' RACE reads, giving one row per CDR3 protein. The sample holds about 340,000 distinct CDR3 sequences, around a fifth seen once. V was clipped by 0 bases and J by 5 bases; unmatched bases: 9. The CDR3 spans 16 residues. Germline values: CDR1 SGHVS, CDR2 FQNEAQ. Study results and limitations: The appearance of some responding clones in pre-infection memory suggested that cross-reactive memory joined. From day 15 to 85, contracting clones were balanced between CD4 and CD8, whereas later expanders leaned toward CD4+.

The origin of this receptor is an adult woman who had mild COVID-19 (a few samples of this study predate the infection). Cell type and time point are not known. V gene TRBV7-8 combines with J gene TRBJ1-2; 7 nucleotides align to TRBD1. Specimen: PBMCs or a T cell subset sorted from them (not recorded which). The CDR3 DNA is TGTGCCAGCAGCTTAGCGCGGGCAGGGGGGCGGTATGGCTACACCTTC. This translates into CASSLARAGGRYGYTF.